These T cell receptor beta chains were read from a single sample in a study of T cell responses to AZD1222 COVID-19 vaccine. Generated by immunoSEQ multiplex PCR, the TCRdb table keeps only in-frame clones and is missing some. The sample yields under 200,000 clones, 90% to 95% seen once. The input for sequencing was peripheral blood, taken on day 0 of AZD1222 vaccination. These receptors originate from an adult in good health. The CDR3 runs from the conserved cysteine through the conserved F or W. D genes are given only for firm matches. Where a row states a size, it is once, few, many or the class of an expanded clone; other rows omit it.

cdr3_nt | cdr3_aa | d_call | j_call | v_call | clone_size
TGTGCCACCAGCAGGGACCAGGGATTTGCTGAAGCTTTCTTT | CATSRDQGFAEAFF | . | TRBJ1-1 | TRBV15 | .
TGTGCCAGCAGTTACCGGCAGGCCCCTTCCTATGGCTACACCTTC | CASSYRQAPSYGYTF | . | TRBJ1-2 | TRBV6-5 | once
TGTGCCAGCAGCTCCAACGCTGAAGCTTTCTTT | CASSSNAEAFF | . | TRBJ1-1 | TRBV7-8 | .
TGTGCCAGCAGTTCTCCAGATCATTTTAACTATGGCTACACCTTC | CASSSPDHFNYGYTF | . | TRBJ1-2 | TRBV28 | .
TGTGCCAGCAGCCAACAACGTACTGGGGCCAACGTCCTGACTTTC | CASSQQRTGANVLTF | . | TRBJ2-6 | TRBV14 | .
TGTGCCAGCAGCTTTCCAGGCTCCAACGGTTCACCCCTCCACTTT | CASSFPGSNGSPLHF | . | TRBJ1-6 | TRBV5-5 | .
TGTGCCAGCAGCAGGGACTTTTCTGGGGCCAACGTCCTGACTTTC | CASSRDFSGANVLTF | . | TRBJ2-6 | TRBV6-5 | .
TGTGCCAGCAGCTTGGCTAGCGGGGTACCAAGCTCCTACGAGCAGTACTTC | CASSLASGVPSSYEQYF | TRBD2 | TRBJ2-7 | TRBV7-9 | .
TGTGCCAGCAGCTTGATGGGACTCGAGCCCCAGCATTTT | CASSLMGLEPQHF | . | TRBJ1-5 | TRBV5-6 | .
TGTGCCAGCAGCCAAGCTGGGGGGGGCTACACCTTC | CASSQAGGGYTF | . | TRBJ1-2 | TRBV14 | .
TGTGCCAGCAACCGATATGGAGGCAATCAGCCCCAGCATTTT | CASNRYGGNQPQHF | . | TRBJ1-5 | TRBV19 | .
TGTGCCAGTAGGGAACGGATTCCGGGACAGAGCTCCGTAGGGGCTTTCTTT | CASRERIPGQSSVGAFF | TRBD1 | TRBJ1-1 | TRBV19 | .
TGTGCCAGCAGTGAAGATTGGGTAGGGACAGGGCCGAATCAGCCCCAGCATTTT | CASSEDWVGTGPNQPQHF | TRBD1 | TRBJ1-5 | TRBV2 | .
TGCAGGGTTAGCTCCTACAATGAGCAGTTCTTC | CRVSSYNEQFF | . | TRBJ2-1 | TRBV20-1 | .
TGTGCCAGCAGCACCAGACTAGCGGCTAATGAGCAGTTCTTC | CASSTRLAANEQFF | TRBD2 | TRBJ2-1 | TRBV7-9 | .
TGTGCCAGCAGCGCCCGCGGGGGGGGCCCCTATGAGCAGTTCTTC | CASSARGGGPYEQFF | TRBD2 | TRBJ2-1 | TRBV4-2 | .
TGCGCCAGCAGCGGCGGACAGCAGTTTTACACCGGGGAGCTGTTTTTT | CASSGGQQFYTGELFF | . | TRBJ2-2 | TRBV5-1 | .
TGTGCCAGTAGCCGCCCCCCTGACACTGAAGCTTTCTTT | CASSRPPDTEAFF | . | TRBJ1-1 | TRBV19 | .
TGTGCCAGCAGCTACGGTGGGACCTACGAGCAGTACTTC | CASSYGGTYEQYF | . | TRBJ2-7 | TRBV5-4 | .
TGTGCCATCAGTTCGGACCTTAACACTGAAGCTTTCTTT | CAISSDLNTEAFF | . | TRBJ1-1 | TRBV10-3 | .
TGTGCCAGCAGTGAAGATACCGCGGGAGGACCCTACGAGCAGTACTTC | CASSEDTAGGPYEQYF | TRBD2 | TRBJ2-7 | TRBV6-1 | .
TGTGCCAGCAGTTTCGCGAGCTCTGGAAACACCATATATTTT | CASSFASSGNTIYF | . | TRBJ1-3 | TRBV27 | .
TGCGCCAGCAGCTTGGATGGGACCACGTTCTTCGGCTACACCTTC | CASSLDGTTFFGYTF | . | TRBJ1-2 | TRBV5-1 | once
TGTGCCAGTAGACCGGGACAGAGGTTTGGCTACACCTTC | CASRPGQRFGYTF | TRBD1 | TRBJ1-2 | TRBV19 | once
TGCGCCAGCAGCCCCGGGACCAACAGTCGCTCCTACGAGCAGTACTTC | CASSPGTNSRSYEQYF | . | TRBJ2-7 | TRBV5-1 | few
TGTGCCATCAGTGAGTCCACAGGGGCAATTCAGCCCCAGCATTTT | CAISESTGAIQPQHF | TRBD1 | TRBJ1-5 | TRBV10-3 | once
TGTGCCAGCAGTTCTCCGGGGGCGGGGAACTATGGCTACACCTTC | CASSSPGAGNYGYTF | . | TRBJ1-2 | TRBV28 | .
TGTGCCAGTAGTATGGTTGGAGACAGGGAGGAGAGTGGCTACACCTTC | CASSMVGDREESGYTF | TRBD1 | TRBJ1-2 | TRBV19 | .
TGTGCCAGCAGCTTAGAAGGTCTGTTGAACACTGAAGCTTTCTTT | CASSLEGLLNTEAFF | . | TRBJ1-1 | TRBV11-2 | .
TGTGCCAGCAGCTTAGACAGGGGCCTCAATCAGCCCCAGCATTTT | CASSLDRGLNQPQHF | TRBD1 | TRBJ1-5 | TRBV7-9 | .
TGTGCCAGCAGCCAAGTATTGGGGACAGCGATATATTTT | CASSQVLGTAIYF | TRBD1 | TRBJ1-3 | TRBV3-1/TRBV3-2 | once
TGTGCCAGTAGTAGCTACAATGAGCAGTTCTTC | CASSSYNEQFF | . | TRBJ2-1 | TRBV19 | .
TGTGCCAGCAGCGTAGCTCCTTATGGGGAGACCCAGTACTTC | CASSVAPYGETQYF | . | TRBJ2-5 | TRBV9 | .
TGTGCCAGCACTTATAATTTTAACTATGGCTACACCTTC | CASTYNFNYGYTF | . | TRBJ1-2 | TRBV6-5 | .